The source of this T cell receptor (beta chain) is a study of OX40 agonist ivuxolimab in advanced cancers. As for the study in general: Dose-escalation subjects each had hepatocellular carcinoma, melanoma, renal cell or head and neck cancer.

Generated by immunoSEQ multiplex PCR, the TCRdb table keeps only in-frame clones and is missing some. The top ten clones hold roughly 5.7% of a sample with 45,000 to 60,000 clones, around 90% of them seen once. This sequence was found in an adult with an advanced solid tumor such as melanoma, head and neck, liver or kidney cancer. Material: CD4+ or CD8+ T cells sorted from blood, obtained in a trial of the OX40 agonist ivuxolimab.

This CDR3 reads CATSGTSGDFYEQYF. The CDR3 DNA sequence: TGTGCCACCTCCGGGACTAGCGGGGACTTCTACGAGCAGTACTTC. This chain links TRBV6-5 with TRBJ2-7; 13 bases are shared with TRBD2. This CDR3 has 15 amino acids. Germline values: CDR1 MNHEY, CDR2 SVGAGI. The ends lost 10 bases at V and 3 bases at J; junction bases unmatched: 9.